Presented here are 18 T cell receptor beta chains from one specimen sequenced in a study of T cells after yellow fever vaccination (dated by TCRdb to between 2018 and 2020). The treatment or condition label, read with the paper, signifies: live attenuated yellow fever vaccine strain. Library creation used 5' RACE. Instrument used: Illumina HiSeq 2500. Starting from the raw public reads, TCRdb applied fastp trimming at Q25, assembled clones with MiXCR and retained in-frame beta chains. Each CDR3 protein gets just one entry, which takes the most common genes and DNA from the rows behind it. Across this sample there are about 580,000 distinct CDR3 sequences, with around 16% seen only once. The ten biggest clones cover 17% of the sample. Material: PBMCs, obtained 5 days after the first yellow fever vaccination. Receptors originate from a man between 18 and 29 years old who received the YFV17D yellow fever vaccine.

J is TRBJ2-2 and V is TRBV19; 8 positions agree with TRBD1. V shed 10 bases, J shed 1 base, and the junction held 8 bases outside the gene matches. The CDR3 extends over 15 amino acids. Germline V gene lookup returns CDR1 LNHDA and CDR2 SQIVND (reference sequence). CDR3: CATRQQGGNTGELFF. The CDR3 region has the DNA TGTGCCACCCGCCAACAGGGGGGGAACACCGGGGAGCTGTTTTTT.

The rearrangement joins TRBV29-1 to TRBJ1-1; tentative D call: TRBD1 (6 bases). Germline V CDR1 and CDR2: SQVTM, ANQGSEA. The CDR3 has 14 residues. Trimming cost V 7 bases and J 1 base, with 16 bases left between them. The CDR3: CSALKMTGNTEAFF. In DNA form, the CDR3 reads TGCAGCGCCCTAAAGATGACAGGGAACACTGAAGCTTTCTTT.

CDR3 sequence: CASSYNPRDEQFF. In DNA form, the CDR3 reads TGTGCCAGCAGTTACAACCCGAGGGATGAGCAGTTCTTC. The chain employs TRBV6-5 and TRBJ2-1; TRBD2 might be the D (5 bases). The CDR3 consists of 13 residues. CDR1 is MNHEY and CDR2 is SVGAGI in the germline V gene. Trimming stripped 2 bases from V and 8 bases from J, with 10 bases between.

The chain joins TRBV5-1 to TRBJ1-1; 12 bases are shared with TRBD1. Germline-derived CDR1 and CDR2 are SGHRS and YFSETQ. The junction had 8 bases not matched to a gene; V was cut back by 4 bases and J by 4 bases. CDR3 size: 16 residues. The CDR3 reads CASSLQGQGAGTEAFF. CDR3 in DNA: TGCGCCAGCAGCCTTCAGGGACAGGGGGCTGGCACTGAAGCTTTCTTT.

In its sample, this clonotype was seen a few times. CDR3 in amino acids: CASSYSEGGDTQYF. The CDR3 nucleotides read TGTGCCAGCAGTTACTCTGAGGGGGGAGATACGCAGTATTTT. The gene calls are TRBV6-5 and TRBJ2-3; D may correspond to TRBD1 or TRBD2 (6 bases each). The V end was cut by 0 bases, the J end by 5 bases, with 9 bases between. CDR3 length: 14 residues. Germline loops: CDR1 MNHEY, CDR2 SVGAGI.

Notes on this clonotype: A junction boundary mismatches the germline segment, possibly from a read error. This chain's CDR3 is CASREGTSYEQYF. CDR3 in DNA: TGCGCCAGCCGTGAGGGAACTTCTTACGAGCAGTACTTC. The rearrangement links TRBV10-1 to TRBJ2-7; tentative D call: TRBD2 (5 bases). Germline values: CDR1 WNHNN, CDR2 SYGVQD (reference sequence). CDR3 length equals 13 residues.

The J gene is TRBJ1-1, the V gene TRBV18; D unresolved. V was cut by 5 bases and J by 6 bases, with 16 bases left in between. Per germline, CDR1 KGHSH and CDR2 LQKENI. CDR3 length: 14 residues. CDR3 DNA: TGTGCCAGCTCAACCTCCAGCTGGGCCGCTGAAGCTTTCTTT. This translates into CASSTSSWAAEAFF.

This clonotype was found many times. V usage is TRBV5-1 and J usage is TRBJ2-3, with 7 bases matching TRBD1. After removal of 1 base from V and 1 base from J, the junction contained 6 bases not matched to a gene. CDR1 SGHRS and CDR2 YFSETQ come from the germline V gene. CDR3 size: 16 residues. The CDR3 DNA reads as TGCGCCAGCAGCTTGATCAGACAGGGAGGCACAGATACGCAGTATTTT. Translated: CASSLIRQGGTDTQYF.

This clonotype was seen only a few times. The chain has TRBV24-1 and TRBJ2-5; D ambiguous. The CDR3 is made up of 12 amino acids. Trimming removed 4 bases from V and 4 bases from J, with 6 bases in between. CDR1 KGHDR and CDR2 SFDVKD come from the germline V gene. The DNA of the CDR3 is TGTGCCACCAGTGAGTTGGGAGAGACCCAGTACTTC. As protein: CATSELGETQYF.

This clonotype was counted only a few times. The chain uses TRBV12-3 or TRBV12-4 and TRBJ2-3, with TRBD2 as a possible D gene (7 bases). The V end was cut by 6 bases, the J end by 6 bases, with 16 bases between. The CDR3 contains 14 residues. CDR3 coding DNA: TGTGCCAGCAGCTCCACCTGGGGGGGCGATACGCAGTATTTT. Its translation: CASSSTWGGDTQYF.

The CDR3 here is CASSLRLGLGETQYF. The CDR3 DNA sequence: TGTGCCAGCAGCTTAAGACTCGGGTTGGGGGAGACCCAGTACTTC. This chain uses TRBV7-9 with TRBJ2-5; D is unclear. V was cut by 2 bases and J by 5 bases, with 15 bases left in between. The CDR3 extends over 15 amino acids. Germline values: CDR1 SEHNR, CDR2 FQNEAQ (reference sequence).

The sample holds a few counts of this clonotype. The chain links TRBV29-1 to TRBJ2-7, with D possibly matching TRBD1 (6 bases). The CDR3 length is 12 residues. Germline CDR1 is SQVTM and CDR2 is ANQGSEA. V was pared by 6 bases and J by 2 bases, with 11 bases between. Here the CDR3 reads CSVLRGTYEQYF. CDR3 DNA: TGCAGCGTACTCAGGGGAACCTACGAGCAGTACTTC.

This clonotype was seen more than once but under ten times. V is TRBV7-2 and J is TRBJ2-1, with 13 bases that match TRBD2. Unmatched junction bases numbered 10, after V lost 0 bases and J lost 8 bases. The length of the CDR3 is 18 residues. CDR1 and CDR2 (germline): SGHTA, FQGNSA. This CDR3 is CASSLARLAGGPVHEQFF. The CDR3 coding sequence is TGTGCCAGCAGCTTAGCCCGACTAGCGGGGGGCCCAGTTCATGAGCAGTTCTTC.

This clonotype was counted many times. The chain uses TRBV7-9 and TRBJ2-7; D is uncertain. The ends were cut back, 4 bases at V and 3 bases at J, with 4 bases in the middle. The CDR3 contains 11 residues. Germline lookup yields CDR1 SEHNR and CDR2 FQNEAQ (reference sequence). The CDR3 is CASSSVYEQYF. In DNA form, the CDR3 reads TGTGCCAGCAGCTCTGTCTACGAGCAGTACTTC.

Here the CDR3 reads CASSLSRARGREKLFF. The CDR3 nucleotides are TGTGCCAGCAGTTTATCGCGGGCCAGGGGGCGGGAAAAACTGTTTTTT. The chain couples TRBV27 to TRBJ1-4, with TRBD1 matching over 8 bases. V shed 0 bases, J shed 8 bases, and the junction held 8 bases outside the gene matches. This CDR3 has 16 amino acids. From germline, CDR1 is MNHEY and CDR2 SMNVEV (reference sequence). The variable domain in full, completed from reference TRBV27 and TRBJ1-4, reads EAQVTQNPRYLITVTGKKLTVTCSQNMNHEYMSWYRQDPGLGLRQIYYSMNVEVTDKGDVPEGYKVSRKEKRNFPLILESPSPNQTSLYFCASSLSRARGREKLFFGSGTQLSVL.

The chain couples TRBV20-1 to TRBJ1-1; 9 bases align to TRBD1. In germline, CDR1 is DFQATT, CDR2 SNEGSKA (reference sequence). This CDR3 is 15 amino acids long. J gave up 4 bases and V 4 bases, and 10 bases lay outside the gene matches. CDR3 loop: CSAKGNRGLSTEAFF. CDR3 nucleotides: TGCAGTGCTAAAGGGAACAGGGGGCTGAGCACTGAAGCTTTCTTT.

The V and J genes are TRBV14 and TRBJ2-5; TRBD2 matches 11 bases. Germline V gives CDR1 SGHDN, CDR2 FVKESK. This CDR3 region has 17 residues. J was trimmed by 3 bases and V by 3 bases; bases with no gene match: 9. CDR3 sequence: CASSHPRLAGGKETQYF. Written as DNA, the CDR3 is TGTGCCAGCAGCCACCCACGGCTAGCGGGGGGAAAAGAGACCCAGTACTTC. The full variable domain, with the rest looked up from reference TRBV14 and TRBJ2-5, is EAGVTQFPSHSVIEKGQTVTLRCDPISGHDNLYWYRRVMGKEIKFLLHFVKESKQDESGMPNNRFLAERTGGTYSTLKVQPAELEDSGVYFCASSHPRLAGGKETQYFGPGTRLLVL.

The sample holds many counts of this clonotype. This sequence joins TRBV12-3 or TRBV12-4 and TRBJ2-7, with D perhaps matching TRBD1 (6 bases). The CDR3 totals 12 residues. Trimming left V 4 bases short and J 4 bases short, with 8 bases between. CDR3 sequence: CASSSQGYEQYF. CDR3 nucleotide sequence: TGTGCCAGCAGTTCCCAGGGGTACGAGCAGTACTTC.